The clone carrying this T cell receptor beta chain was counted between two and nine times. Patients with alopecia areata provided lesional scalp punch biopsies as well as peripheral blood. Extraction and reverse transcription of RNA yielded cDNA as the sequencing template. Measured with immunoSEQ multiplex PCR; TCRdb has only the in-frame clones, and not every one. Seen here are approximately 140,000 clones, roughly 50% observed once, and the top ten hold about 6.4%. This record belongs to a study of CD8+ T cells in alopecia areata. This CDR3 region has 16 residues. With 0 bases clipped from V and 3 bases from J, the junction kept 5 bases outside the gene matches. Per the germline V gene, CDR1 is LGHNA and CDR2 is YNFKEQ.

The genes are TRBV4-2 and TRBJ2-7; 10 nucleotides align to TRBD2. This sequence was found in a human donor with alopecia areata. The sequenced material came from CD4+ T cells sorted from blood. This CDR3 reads CASSQDQASGGYEQYF. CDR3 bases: TGTGCCAGCAGCCAAGATCAGGCTAGCGGGGGCTACGAGCAGTACTTC.